This T cell receptor (beta chain) derives from a study of T cells in Graves' hyperthyroidism and ophthalmopathy. Remarks on this clonotype: Sequence at one end of the junction differs from germline and may be a read error.

CDR3 size: 14 residues. The germline V gene has CDR1 ENHRY and CDR2 SYGVKD. It was RNA transcripts that yielded the amplified TCR beta CDR3 regions. During a first-round RT-PCR of the TCR CDR3, the HTBI primer set was used. TCRdb recomputed calls from the multiplex PCR reads with MiXCR, one row per CDR3 protein. The table has just over 550,000 distinct CDR3 sequences, under 60% seen once. Patients showing uncontrolled infection, other autoimmune disease, pregnancy or lactation were ineligible. This TCR came from a woman younger than 30 with Graves' hyperthyroidism. Sequencing was performed on peripheral blood or thyroid tissue (not recorded which). This chain links TRBV10-3 with TRBJ1-3; 8 bases line up with TRBD1. The CDR3 is CASSLGQGADTIYF. The CDR3 bases are TGTGCCAGCAGTTTAGGTCAGGGGGCGGACACCATATATTTT.